The 9 T cell receptor beta chains presented below share a single source sample, sequenced in a study of T cell responses to AZD1222 COVID-19 vaccine (dated by TCRdb to the early 2020s). Receptor amplification or capture employed the immunoSEQ multiplex PCR assay. This immuneACCESS table, as held by TCRdb, lists in-frame sequences with V and J called but not all clones. Of the missing ones, under half trace to an unresolved V gene in checked studies; the others have no known cause. This sample comprises 150,000 to 200,000 clones, under 95% of them detected only once. Clones ranked in the top ten supply about 4% of the sample. According to the study, the label for this sample's time point signals: baseline before first vaccination. The sample's treatment or condition label, decoded: meningococcal conjugate vaccine given as trial control. Material: peripheral blood, obtained on day 0 of MenACWY control vaccination. These receptors were collected from an adult in good health.

This chain connects TRBV7-2 to TRBJ1-5; TRBD1 matches at 7 bases. The CDR3 spans 14 residues. Germline V gene data show CDR1 as SGHTA and CDR2 as FQGNSA. V gave up 7 bases and J gave up 0 bases; unmatched junction bases: 3. CDR3 amino acids: CASNNRGSNQPQHF. The CDR3 DNA sequence: TGTGCCAGCAACAACAGGGGTAGCAATCAGCCCCAGCATTTT.

The genes are TRBV5-4 and TRBJ1-2; D unclear. Trimming took 2 bases from V and 8 from J, leaving 13 bases between them. CDR1 is SGHNT, CDR2 YYREEE, per germline (reference sequence). CDR3 length equals 13 residues. The CDR3 DNA reads as TGTGCCAGCAGCTTTGTAGGTATCCTGGGCTACACCTTC. It specifies CASSFVGILGYTF.

The chain carries TRBV6-1 and TRBJ2-7; maybe TRBD1 (5 bases). Germline assignment: CDR1 MNHNS and CDR2 SASEGT. The germline V and J ends were trimmed by 1 base and 1 base, with 11 bases remaining between them. CDR3 length equals 15 residues. The CDR3 nucleotides are TGTGCCAGCAGTGAAGGGACACCAGGTTCCTACGAGCAGTACTTC. This encodes CASSEGTPGSYEQYF.

This clone occurred once. V and J are TRBV9 and TRBJ1-4; weak D call: TRBD1 (6 bases). The V end lost 0 bases, the J end lost 8 bases, and 14 bases lay between the germline ends. The CDR3 loop spans 15 amino acids. Germline CDR1 and CDR2: SGDLS and YYNGEE. The CDR3 sequence is CASSVESTGYEKLFF. For the CDR3, the DNA is TGTGCCAGCAGCGTAGAGAGTACAGGGTACGAAAAACTGTTTTTT.

This chain joins TRBV2 and TRBJ2-1; D is perhaps TRBD1 (5 bases). V shed 3 bases and J shed 2 bases, with 11 bases lying between them. The CDR3 has 15 amino acids. From germline, CDR1 is SNHLY and CDR2 FYNNEI. CDR3 amino acids: CASSDQGPTYNEQFF. CDR3 bases: TGTGCCAGCAGTGACCAGGGTCCTACCTACAATGAGCAGTTCTTC.

The sample holds one count of this clone. J is TRBJ1-1 and V is TRBV5-6; D gene unclear. The CDR3 loop spans 14 amino acids. Trimming cost V 0 bases and J 1 base, with 7 bases left between them. Germline-derived CDR1 and CDR2 are SGHDT and YYEEEE. CDR3 in DNA: TGTGCCAGCAGCTTGGTAGGGAGGAACACTGAAGCTTTCTTT. It specifies CASSLVGRNTEAFF.

This chain connects TRBV4-1 to TRBJ1-1, with a weak D call TRBD1 (5 bases). Germline V gene data show CDR1 as MGHRA and CDR2 as YSYEKL. V was pared by 5 bases and J by 5 bases, with 9 bases between. The CDR3 has 12 residues. CDR3 residues: CASSSGWTEAFF. In DNA, the CDR3 is TGCGCCAGCAGCTCAGGGTGGACTGAAGCTTTCTTT.

The chain combines TRBV3-1 (or the pseudogene TRBV3-2) with TRBJ2-5; D gene unclear. V was cut by 4 bases and J by 2 bases, with 11 bases left in between. The germline gives CDR1 LGHDT, CDR2 YNNKEL (reference sequence). The CDR3 contains 14 residues. DNA of the CDR3: TGTGCCAGCAGCCCCTCGGTGACGCAAGAGACCCAGTACTTC. The encoded protein is CASSPSVTQETQYF.

The genes are TRBV27 and TRBJ1-3; D gene ambiguous. CDR3 length: 14 residues. CDR1 and CDR2 (germline): MNHEY, SMNVEV (reference sequence). V shed 5 bases and J shed 0 bases, with 8 bases lying between them. The CDR3 region has the DNA TGTGCCAGCAGTGCCGGGGTCTCTGGAAACACCATATATTTT. Residues: CASSAGVSGNTIYF.